These T cell receptor beta chains were read from a single sample in a study of blood T cell repertoires in COVID-19. Sequencing was performed with immunoSEQ multiplex PCR; in TCRdb, only in-frame clones are kept and a portion is missing. The sample has 270,000 or so clones; about 89% are singletons. The sequenced sample consisted of peripheral blood. The origin of the receptors is a middle-aged man with active or convalescent COVID-19. The CDR3 runs from the conserved cysteine through the conserved F or W. A D gene is named only where the DNA matches it firmly. Size values are once, few and many counts, or a class for expanded clones, and some rows have none.

j_call: TRBJ2-7; v_call: TRBV27; d_call: -; clone_size: -; cdr3_nt: TGTGCCAGCAGTTTCGGCCAGGGAAACGAGCAGTACTTC; cdr3_aa: CASSFGQGNEQYF
j_call: TRBJ1-1; v_call: TRBV7-7; d_call: -; clone_size: few; cdr3_nt: TGTGCTAGCAGCTTAGGTCAGAACACTGAAGCTTTCTTT; cdr3_aa: CASSLGQNTEAFF
j_call: TRBJ2-1; v_call: TRBV29-1; d_call: TRBD1; clone_size: -; cdr3_nt: TGCAGCGTCCGACAGGGGGCGATTGCGGGGATAGAGTTCTTC; cdr3_aa: CSVRQGAIAGIEFF
j_call: TRBJ2-5; v_call: TRBV5-1; d_call: TRBD1; clone_size: -; cdr3_nt: TGCGCCAGCAGCTCTCGACAGGGGGCATTGGAGACCCAGTACTTC; cdr3_aa: CASSSRQGALETQYF
j_call: TRBJ2-1; v_call: TRBV14; d_call: -; clone_size: -; cdr3_nt: TGTGCCAGCAGCCCCGGACTTCTCTACAATGAGCAGTTCTTC; cdr3_aa: CASSPGLLYNEQFF
j_call: TRBJ2-7; v_call: TRBV13; d_call: TRBD2; clone_size: once; cdr3_nt: TGTGCCAGCAGACTAGCGGGACCCGCCTCCTACGAGCAGTACTTC; cdr3_aa: CASRLAGPASYEQYF
j_call: TRBJ2-3; v_call: TRBV27; d_call: -; clone_size: -; cdr3_nt: TGTGCCAGCAGACAGGGCACAGATACGCAGTATTTT; cdr3_aa: CASRQGTDTQYF
j_call: TRBJ2-1; v_call: TRBV14; d_call: -; clone_size: -; cdr3_nt: TGTGCCAGCAGGCAACAGGATTACAATGAGCAGTTCTTC; cdr3_aa: CASRQQDYNEQFF
j_call: TRBJ1-6; v_call: TRBV4-1; d_call: TRBD1; clone_size: once; cdr3_nt: TGCGCCAGCAGCCAAGAAGGTGGGAAAGGGGGCCCAAATAATTCACCCCTCCACTTT; cdr3_aa: CASSQEGGKGGPNNSPLHF
j_call: TRBJ2-7; v_call: TRBV4-1; d_call: TRBD1; clone_size: -; cdr3_nt: TGCGCCAGCAGCCAGCCGGGACAGGGGGGTTACGAGCAGTACTTC; cdr3_aa: CASSQPGQGGYEQYF
j_call: TRBJ2-4; v_call: TRBV11-2; d_call: TRBD2; clone_size: once; cdr3_nt: TGTGCCAGCAGCTTAACTAGCGGGGGGGAGAACATTCAGTACTTC; cdr3_aa: CASSLTSGGENIQYF
j_call: TRBJ1-3; v_call: TRBV3-1/TRBV3-2; d_call: TRBD1; clone_size: -; cdr3_nt: TGTGCCAGCAGCCTAAGGGGGGACAGGGCTGGAAACACCATATATTTT; cdr3_aa: CASSLRGDRAGNTIYF
j_call: TRBJ1-2; v_call: TRBV12-3/TRBV12-4; d_call: -; clone_size: -; cdr3_nt: TGTGCCAGCAGCGCGGGTATAGGTGGCTACACCTTC; cdr3_aa: CASSAGIGGYTF
j_call: TRBJ1-5; v_call: TRBV30; d_call: -; clone_size: -; cdr3_nt: TGTGCCTGGAGTTACAGGGCCAATCAGCCCCAGCATTTT; cdr3_aa: CAWSYRANQPQHF
j_call: TRBJ2-4; v_call: TRBV29-1; d_call: -; clone_size: -; cdr3_nt: TGCAGCGTTGATGGAAGGAGGAACATTCAGTACTTC; cdr3_aa: CSVDGRRNIQYF
j_call: TRBJ1-2; v_call: TRBV30; d_call: -; clone_size: -; cdr3_nt: TGTGCCTGGAGTGGACATTTTAACTATGGCTACACCTTC; cdr3_aa: CAWSGHFNYGYTF
j_call: TRBJ1-5; v_call: TRBV10-3; d_call: TRBD1; clone_size: -; cdr3_nt: TGTGCCATCACTCAACCAAGGACAGGGGCCGTCAGCAATCAGCCCCAGCATTTT; cdr3_aa: CAITQPRTGAVSNQPQHF
j_call: TRBJ2-2; v_call: TRBV7-8; d_call: TRBD2; clone_size: -; cdr3_nt: TGTGCCAGCAGCCTAGAGAGACTAGCAAACACCGGGGAGCTGTTTTTT; cdr3_aa: CASSLERLANTGELFF
j_call: TRBJ1-1; v_call: TRBV5-4; d_call: -; clone_size: -; cdr3_nt: TGTGCCAGCAGCTTGGCCAATAGGAACACTGAAGCTTTCTTT; cdr3_aa: CASSLANRNTEAFF
j_call: TRBJ2-1; v_call: TRBV7-9; d_call: TRBD2; clone_size: -; cdr3_nt: TGTGCCAGCAGCCCGGGGACTAGCGGGAGATTATACAATGAGCAGTTCTTC; cdr3_aa: CASSPGTSGRLYNEQFF
j_call: TRBJ2-2; v_call: TRBV6-1; d_call: -; clone_size: -; cdr3_nt: TGTGCCAGCAGTGAAAAGCGCAACACCGGGGAGCTGTTTTTT; cdr3_aa: CASSEKRNTGELFF
j_call: TRBJ2-3; v_call: TRBV5-1; d_call: TRBD2; clone_size: once; cdr3_nt: TGCGCCAGCAGCTTGGCGGGAGGGTCCACAGATACGCAGTATTTT; cdr3_aa: CASSLAGGSTDTQYF
j_call: TRBJ2-1; v_call: TRBV24-1; d_call: -; clone_size: -; cdr3_nt: TGTGCCACCAGTGGGTGGGAGAGTGTGGATGAGCAGTTCTTC; cdr3_aa: CATSGWESVDEQFF
j_call: TRBJ1-1; v_call: TRBV28; d_call: -; clone_size: -; cdr3_nt: TGTGCCAGCAGTTTGGACAGTGATTGGACTGAAGCTTTCTTT; cdr3_aa: CASSLDSDWTEAFF
j_call: TRBJ1-2; v_call: TRBV6-1; d_call: -; clone_size: -; cdr3_nt: TGTGCCAGCAGTGAACAACCAGGGGAGAACTATGGCTACACCTTC; cdr3_aa: CASSEQPGENYGYTF
j_call: TRBJ2-7; v_call: TRBV4-1; d_call: -; clone_size: -; cdr3_nt: TGCGCCAGCAGCCAAGGCCCAGGGTCCTACGAGCAGTACTTC; cdr3_aa: CASSQGPGSYEQYF